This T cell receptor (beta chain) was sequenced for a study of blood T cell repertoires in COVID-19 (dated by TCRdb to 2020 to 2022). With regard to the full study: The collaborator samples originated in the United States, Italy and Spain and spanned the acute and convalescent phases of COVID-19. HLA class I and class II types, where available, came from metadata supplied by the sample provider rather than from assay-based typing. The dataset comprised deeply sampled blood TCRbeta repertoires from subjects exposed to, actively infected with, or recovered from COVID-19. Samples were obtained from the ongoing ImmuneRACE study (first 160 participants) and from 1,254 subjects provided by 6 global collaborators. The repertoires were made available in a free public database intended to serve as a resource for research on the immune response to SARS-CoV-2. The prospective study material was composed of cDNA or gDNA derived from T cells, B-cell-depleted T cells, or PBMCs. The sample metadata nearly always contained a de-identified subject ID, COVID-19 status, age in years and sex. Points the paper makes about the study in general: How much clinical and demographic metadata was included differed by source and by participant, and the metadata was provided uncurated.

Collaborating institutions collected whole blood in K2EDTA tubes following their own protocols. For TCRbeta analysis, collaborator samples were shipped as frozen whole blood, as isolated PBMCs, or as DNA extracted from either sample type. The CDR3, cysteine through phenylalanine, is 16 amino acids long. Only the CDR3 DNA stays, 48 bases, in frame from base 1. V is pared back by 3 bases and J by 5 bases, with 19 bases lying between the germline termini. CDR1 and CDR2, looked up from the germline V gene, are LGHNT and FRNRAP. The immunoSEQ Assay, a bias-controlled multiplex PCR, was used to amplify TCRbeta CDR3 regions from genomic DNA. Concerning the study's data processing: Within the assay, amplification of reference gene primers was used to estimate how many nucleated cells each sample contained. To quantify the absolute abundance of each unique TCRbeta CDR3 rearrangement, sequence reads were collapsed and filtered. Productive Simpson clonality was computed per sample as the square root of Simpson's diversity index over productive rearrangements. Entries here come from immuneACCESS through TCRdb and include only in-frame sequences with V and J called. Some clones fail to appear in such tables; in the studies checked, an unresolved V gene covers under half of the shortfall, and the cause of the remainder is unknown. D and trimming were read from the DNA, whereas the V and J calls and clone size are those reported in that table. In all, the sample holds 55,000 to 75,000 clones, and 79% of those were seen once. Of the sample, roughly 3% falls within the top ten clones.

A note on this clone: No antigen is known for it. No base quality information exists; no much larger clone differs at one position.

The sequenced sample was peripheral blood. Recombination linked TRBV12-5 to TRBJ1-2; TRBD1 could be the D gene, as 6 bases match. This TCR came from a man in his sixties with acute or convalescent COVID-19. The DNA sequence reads TGTGCTAGTGGTTTCCGGCAGGGGCAAGCGATGTATGGCTACACCTTC. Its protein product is CASGFRQGQAMYGYTF.